These T cell receptor beta chains were read from a single sample in a study of a mutant IDH1 vaccine in newly diagnosed glioma. Which antigens these TCRs recognize remains unknown. Some clones are missing from TCRdb's copy, which holds only in-frame ones; the method was immunoSEQ multiplex PCR. The sample shows about 36,000 clones, roughly 76% of them seen only once. The specimen comprised PBMCs, sampled from a glioma patient whose treatment included an IDH1 peptide vaccine. These receptors all stem from a man between 50 and 59 years old with glioma. CDR3s include the opening cysteine and the closing phenylalanine or tryptophan. The D gene is left open where the match is weak. The listing skips clone size in some rows; elsewhere it reads once, few, many or a size class.

TRBJ1-4 . TRBV4-1 . TGCGCCAGCAGCCAGGTTAATGAAAAACTGTTTTTT CASSQVNEKLFF
TRBJ2-3 . TRBV18 . TGTGCCAGCTCACCAGGACCGGGATCAGATACGCAGTATTTT CASSPGPGSDTQYF
TRBJ2-1 . TRBV27 . TGTGCCAGCAGTCCCCCCTCCCATGAGCAGTTCTTC CASSPPSHEQFF
TRBJ2-3 TRBD2 TRBV6-6 . TGTGCCAGCAGTTCCTCTAGCGGGGGTGGAGGGTATTTT CASSSSSGGGGYF
TRBJ2-1 TRBD2 TRBV19 . TGTGCCAGTAGTGAGACTAGCGGGGGGCGTAACAATGAGCAGTTCTTC CASSETSGGRNNEQFF
TRBJ2-5 TRBD2 TRBV5-1 . TGCGCCAGCAGTACTAGCGGGGACCAAGAGACCCAGTACTTC CASSTSGDQETQYF
TRBJ1-3 . TRBV7-6 . TGTGCCAGCAGCCTATCGGGGTTCTCTGGAAACACCATATATTTT CASSLSGFSGNTIYF
TRBJ1-2 TRBD1 TRBV2 . TGTGCCAGCAGTGAGAGAACAGGGGACTATGGCTACACCTTC CASSERTGDYGYTF
TRBJ2-7 . TRBV5-1 . TGCGCCAGCAGCTTGGGGACCGGGACAAGTTGGGAGCAGTACTTC CASSLGTGTSWEQYF
TRBJ1-4 TRBD1 TRBV4-2 . TGTGCCAGCAGCCTAAATACAGGGGCGCTTGATGAAAAACTGTTTTTT CASSLNTGALDEKLFF
TRBJ2-7 . TRBV11-2 . TGTGCCAGCAGCTTACTAGGCTACGAGCAGTACTTC CASSLLGYEQYF
TRBJ2-7 . TRBV5-5 . TGTGCCAGCAGCCCCCAGGACGAGCAGTACTTC CASSPQDEQYF
TRBJ1-5 . TRBV9 once TGTGCCAGCAGCGTAGCGTCGGATCAGCCCCAGCATTTT CASSVASDQPQHF
TRBJ1-2 TRBD1 TRBV6-1 . TGTGCCAGCAGTAGCCGACAGGGTAGAAACTATGGCTACACCTTC CASSSRQGRNYGYTF
TRBJ1-5 . TRBV2 large TGTGCCAGCAGTGAACGTCGTCCGGATTTCAATCAGCCCCAGCATTTT CASSERRPDFNQPQHF
TRBJ2-3 . TRBV2 . TGTGCCAGCAGTGAAGGGGGGGCCCCAGATACGCAGTATTTT CASSEGGAPDTQYF
TRBJ1-5 . TRBV30 once TGTGCCTGGAGTAGAAATAGCAATCAGCCCCAGCATTTT CAWSRNSNQPQHF
TRBJ1-1 TRBD1 TRBV9 . TGTGCCAGCAGCGTAGGACCAGGGGGTCTGAACACTGAAGCTTTCTTT CASSVGPGGLNTEAFF
TRBJ2-3 . TRBV4-2 . TGTGCCAGCAGCCCAGGCCTCCCAGATACGCAGTATTTT CASSPGLPDTQYF
TRBJ2-1 TRBD2 TRBV7-9 few TGTGCCAGCAGCGACGGGGGGAGCTCCTACAATGAGCAGTTCTTC CASSDGGSSYNEQFF
TRBJ1-1 TRBD1 TRBV2 few TGTGCCAGCAGCAAAAGGGACAGGGGTTTGGGCACTGAAGCTTTCTTT CASSKRDRGLGTEAFF